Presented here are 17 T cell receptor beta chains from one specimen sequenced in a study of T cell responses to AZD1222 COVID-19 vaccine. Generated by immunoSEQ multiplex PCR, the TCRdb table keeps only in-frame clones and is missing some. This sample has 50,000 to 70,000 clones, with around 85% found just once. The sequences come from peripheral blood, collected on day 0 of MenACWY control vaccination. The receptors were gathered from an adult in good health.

CDR3 protein: CASSLISWGPLTDTQYF. DNA of the CDR3: TGTGCCAGCAGCTTAATATCGTGGGGGCCTCTGACAGATACGCAGTATTTT. J is TRBJ2-3 and V is TRBV7-9, with a possible D match to TRBD1 (6 bases). The V end lost 2 bases, the J end lost 3 bases, and 18 bases lay between the germline ends. The CDR3 runs to 17 residues. CDR1 and CDR2 (germline): SEHNR, FQNEAQ (reference sequence).

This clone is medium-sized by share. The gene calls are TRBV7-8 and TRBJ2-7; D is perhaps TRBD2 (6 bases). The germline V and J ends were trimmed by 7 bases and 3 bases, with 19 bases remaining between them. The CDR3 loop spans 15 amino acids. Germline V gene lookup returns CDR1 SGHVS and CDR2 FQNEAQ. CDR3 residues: CASTMGGREFYEQYF. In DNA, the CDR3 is TGTGCCAGCACCATGGGGGGACGGGAATTCTACGAGCAGTACTTC.

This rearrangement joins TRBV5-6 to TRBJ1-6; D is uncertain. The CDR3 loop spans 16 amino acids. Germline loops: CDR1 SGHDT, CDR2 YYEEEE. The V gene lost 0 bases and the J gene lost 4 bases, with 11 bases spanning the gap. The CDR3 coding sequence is TGTGCCAGCAGCTTGGTCAATACACGATATAATTCACCCCTCCACTTT. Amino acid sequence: CASSLVNTRYNSPLHF. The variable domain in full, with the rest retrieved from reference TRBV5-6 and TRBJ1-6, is DAGVTQSPTHLIKTRGQQVTLRCSPKSGHDTVSWYQQALGQGPQFIFQYYEEEERQRGNFPDRFSGHQFPNYSSELNVNALLLGDSALYLCASSLVNTRYNSPLHFGNGTRLTVT.

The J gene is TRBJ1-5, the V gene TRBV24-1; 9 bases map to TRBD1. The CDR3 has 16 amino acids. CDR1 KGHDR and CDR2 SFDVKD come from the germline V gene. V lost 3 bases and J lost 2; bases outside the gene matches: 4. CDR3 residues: CATSDAQGAGNQPQHF. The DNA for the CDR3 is TGTGCCACCAGTGATGCACAGGGGGCTGGCAATCAGCCCCAGCATTTT.

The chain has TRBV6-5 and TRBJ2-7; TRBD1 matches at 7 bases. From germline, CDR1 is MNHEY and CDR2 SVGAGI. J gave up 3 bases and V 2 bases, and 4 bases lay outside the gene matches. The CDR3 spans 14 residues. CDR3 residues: CASSYGDRGYEQYF. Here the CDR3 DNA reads TGTGCCAGCAGTTACGGGGACAGAGGCTACGAGCAGTACTTC.

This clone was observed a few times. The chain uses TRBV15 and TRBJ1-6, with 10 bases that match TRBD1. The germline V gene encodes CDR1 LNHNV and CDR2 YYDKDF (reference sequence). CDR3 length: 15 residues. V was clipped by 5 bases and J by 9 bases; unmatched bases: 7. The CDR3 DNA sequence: TGTGCCACCAGCTTGACAGGGGGCGAAGGTTCACCCCTCCACTTT. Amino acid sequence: CATSLTGGEGSPLHF.

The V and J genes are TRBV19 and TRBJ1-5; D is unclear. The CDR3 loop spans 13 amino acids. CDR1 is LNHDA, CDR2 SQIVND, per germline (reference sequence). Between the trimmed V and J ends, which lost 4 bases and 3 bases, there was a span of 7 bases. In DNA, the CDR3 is TGTGCCAGTAGTAGCAGAGACAATCAGCCCCAGCATTTT. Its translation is CASSSRDNQPQHF.

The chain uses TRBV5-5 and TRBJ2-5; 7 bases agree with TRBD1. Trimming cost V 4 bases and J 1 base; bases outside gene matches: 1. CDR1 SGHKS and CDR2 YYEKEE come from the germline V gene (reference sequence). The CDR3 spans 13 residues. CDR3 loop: CASSGQAQETQYF. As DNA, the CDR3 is TGTGCCAGCAGCGGACAGGCCCAAGAGACCCAGTACTTC.

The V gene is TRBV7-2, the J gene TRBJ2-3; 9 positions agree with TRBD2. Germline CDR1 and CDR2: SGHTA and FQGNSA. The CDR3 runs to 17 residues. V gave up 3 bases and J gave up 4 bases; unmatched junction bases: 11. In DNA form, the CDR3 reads TGTGCCAGCAGCTTGCGTAGCGGGAGCGGTGGCGCAGATACGCAGTATTTT. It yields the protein CASSLRSGSGGADTQYF. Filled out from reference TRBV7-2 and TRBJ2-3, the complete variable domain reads GAGVSQSPSNKVTEKGKDVELRCDPISGHTALYWYRQSLGQGLEFLIYFQGNSAPDKSGLPSDRFSAERTGGSVSTLTIQRTQQEDSAVYLCASSLRSGSGGADTQYFGPGTRLTVL.

CDR3 nucleotide sequence: TGTGCCAGCAGCTTAGGCAGCGTATTAGGAAATTCACCCCTCCACTTT. Protein: CASSLGSVLGNSPLHF. The V call is TRBV7-6, the J call TRBJ1-6; D is unclear. The V end was cut by 1 base, the J end by 7 bases, with 14 bases between. CDR1 is SGHVS and CDR2 is FNYEAQ in the germline V gene. This CDR3 is 16 amino acids long.

The CDR3 loop reads CASSATGDQPQHF. The CDR3 DNA reads TGTGCCAGCAGTGCCACAGGGGATCAGCCCCAGCATTTT. The chain links TRBV2 to TRBJ1-5; 7 bases agree with TRBD1. The CDR3 has 13 residues. Trimming cost V 4 bases and J 5 bases; bases outside gene matches: 2. CDR1 is SNHLY, CDR2 FYNNEI, per germline.

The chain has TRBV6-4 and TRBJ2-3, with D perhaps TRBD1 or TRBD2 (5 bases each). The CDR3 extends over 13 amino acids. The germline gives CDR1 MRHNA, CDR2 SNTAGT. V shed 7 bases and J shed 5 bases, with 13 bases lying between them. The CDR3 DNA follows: TGTGCCAGCAACCAAAATGGGGGAGATACGCAGTATTTT. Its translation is CASNQNGGDTQYF.

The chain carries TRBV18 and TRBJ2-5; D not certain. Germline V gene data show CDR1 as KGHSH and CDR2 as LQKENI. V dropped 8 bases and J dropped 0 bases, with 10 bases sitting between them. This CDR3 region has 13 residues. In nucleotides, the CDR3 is TGTGCCAGCCGACTGGGTTACCAAGAGACCCAGTACTTC. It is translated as CASRLGYQETQYF. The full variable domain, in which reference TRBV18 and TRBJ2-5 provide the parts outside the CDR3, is NAGVMQNPRHLVRRRGQEARLRCSPMKGHSHVYWYRQLPEEGLKFMVYLQKENIIDESGMPKERFSAEFPKEGPSILRIQQVVRGDSAAYFCASRLGYQETQYFGPGTRLLVL.

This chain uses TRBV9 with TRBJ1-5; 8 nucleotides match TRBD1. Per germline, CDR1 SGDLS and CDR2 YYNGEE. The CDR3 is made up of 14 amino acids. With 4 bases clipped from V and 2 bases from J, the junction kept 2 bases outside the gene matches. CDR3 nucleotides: TGTGCCAGCAGCCCGACAGGGGGCAATCAGCCCCAGCATTTT. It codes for CASSPTGGNQPQHF.

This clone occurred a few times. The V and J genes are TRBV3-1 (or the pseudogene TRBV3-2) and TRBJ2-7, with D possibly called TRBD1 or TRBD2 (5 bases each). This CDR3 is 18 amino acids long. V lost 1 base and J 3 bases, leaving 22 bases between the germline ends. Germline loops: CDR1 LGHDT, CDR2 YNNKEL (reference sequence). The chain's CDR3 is CASSQASRGRKLFYEQYF. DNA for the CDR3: TGTGCCAGCAGCCAAGCGTCGAGGGGCCGCAAACTATTCTACGAGCAGTACTTC.

The CDR3 bases are TGTGCCAGCAGCCTGACTAGCGGGAATGTCAATGAGCAGTTCTTC. It codes for CASSLTSGNVNEQFF. The gene calls are TRBV7-2 and TRBJ2-1, with 11 bases matching TRBD2. After removal of 5 bases from V and 6 bases from J, the junction contained 6 bases not matched to a gene. Germline assignment: CDR1 SGHTA and CDR2 FQGNSA. The CDR3 length is 15 residues.

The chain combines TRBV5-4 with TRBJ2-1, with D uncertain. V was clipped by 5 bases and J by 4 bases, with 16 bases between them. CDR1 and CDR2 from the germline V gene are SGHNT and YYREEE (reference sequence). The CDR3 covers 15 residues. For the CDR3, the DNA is TGTGCCAGCAGTACCACTGAGGACCAATACAATGAGCAGTTCTTC. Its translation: CASSTTEDQYNEQFF.